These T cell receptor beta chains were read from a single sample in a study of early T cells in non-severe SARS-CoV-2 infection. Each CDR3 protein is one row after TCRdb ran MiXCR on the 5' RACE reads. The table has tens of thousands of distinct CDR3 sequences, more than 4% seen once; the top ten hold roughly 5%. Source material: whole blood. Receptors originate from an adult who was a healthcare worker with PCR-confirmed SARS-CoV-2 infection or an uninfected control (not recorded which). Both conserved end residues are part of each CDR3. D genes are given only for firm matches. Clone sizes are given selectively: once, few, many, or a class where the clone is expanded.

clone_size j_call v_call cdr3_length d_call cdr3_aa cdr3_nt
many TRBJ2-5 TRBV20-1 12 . CSAEDSQETQYF TGCAGTGCTGAAGACAGCCAAGAGACCCAGTACTTC
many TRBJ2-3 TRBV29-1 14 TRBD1 CSGTGQGAWDTQYF TGCAGCGGAACGGGACAGGGGGCATGGGATACGCAGTATTTT
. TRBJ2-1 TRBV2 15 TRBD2 CASSYSGRGHNEQFF TGTGCCAGCAGTTATAGCGGGAGGGGCCACAATGAGCAGTTCTTC
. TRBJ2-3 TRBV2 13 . CASLDWGTDTQYF TGTGCCAGTCTCGACTGGGGCACAGATACGCAGTATTTT
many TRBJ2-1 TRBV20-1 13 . CSASPPGESEQFF TGCAGTGCTAGCCCCCCGGGGGAGAGTGAGCAGTTCTTC
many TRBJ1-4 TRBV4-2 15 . CASSLTFDRNEKLFF TGTGCCAGCAGCCTAACCTTCGACAGAAATGAAAAACTGTTTTTT
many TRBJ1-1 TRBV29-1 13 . CSAAGVLNTEAFF TGCAGCGCTGCCGGAGTATTGAACACTGAAGCTTTCTTT
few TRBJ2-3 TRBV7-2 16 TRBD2 CASSLAGGGSTDTQYF TGTGCCAGCAGCCTAGCGGGAGGAGGGAGCACAGATACGCAGTATTTT
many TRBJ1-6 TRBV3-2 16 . CASSQGLRIGNSPLHF TGTGCCAGCAGCCAAGGCCTCAGGATCGGTAATTCACCCCTCCACTTT
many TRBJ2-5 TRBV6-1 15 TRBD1 CASSQGAGGQETQYF TGTGCCAGCAGCCAGGGGGCTGGGGGCCAAGAGACCCAGTACTTC
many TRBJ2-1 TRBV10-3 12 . CATKPGIDEQFF TGTGCCACCAAACCAGGAATCGATGAGCAGTTCTTC
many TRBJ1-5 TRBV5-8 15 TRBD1 CASSLGEDRARDQHF TGTGCCAGCAGCTTGGGCGAGGACAGGGCTCGGGACCAGCATTTT
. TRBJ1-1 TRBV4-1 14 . CASRGVTAGTEAFF TGCGCCAGCAGGGGGGTGACAGCGGGGACTGAAGCTTTCTTT
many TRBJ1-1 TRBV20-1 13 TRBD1 CSAHRGPGTEAFF TGCAGTGCTCACAGGGGGCCGGGCACTGAAGCTTTCTTT
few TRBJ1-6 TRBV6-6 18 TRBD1 CASSYSLQGAYYNSPLHF TGTGCCAGCTCCTACTCTCTACAGGGGGCATACTATAATTCACCCCTCCACTTT
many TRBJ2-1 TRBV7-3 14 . CASSLTRDGNEQFF TGTGCCAGCAGCTTAACCAGGGATGGTAATGAGCAGTTCTTC
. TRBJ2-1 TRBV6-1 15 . CASSVVILSYNEQFF TGTGCCAGCAGTGTCGTTATTCTCTCCTACAATGAGCAGTTCTTC
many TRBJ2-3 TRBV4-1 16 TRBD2 CASSQQSGSGTDTQYF TGCGCCAGCAGCCAACAAAGCGGGAGTGGGACAGATACGCAGTATTTT
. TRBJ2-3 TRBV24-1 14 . CATSDFPPGDTQYF TGTGCCACCAGTGATTTCCCGCCTGGAGATACGCAGTATTTT
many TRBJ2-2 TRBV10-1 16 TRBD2 CASTSRLAGTTGELFF TGCGCCAGCACGTCTAGACTAGCGGGAACCACCGGGGAGCTGTTTTTT
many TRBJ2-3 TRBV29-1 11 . CSVEGTDTQYF TGCAGCGTAGAGGGCACAGATACGCAGTATTTT
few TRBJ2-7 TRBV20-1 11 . CSGQGQDEQYF TGCAGTGGCCAAGGGCAGGACGAGCAGTACTTC
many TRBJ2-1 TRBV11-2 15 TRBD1 CASSFRQGGYNEQFF TGTGCCAGCAGCTTCAGACAGGGGGGGTACAATGAGCAGTTCTTC
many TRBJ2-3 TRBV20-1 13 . CSASGVSTDTQYF TGCAGTGCTAGTGGTGTTAGCACAGATACGCAGTATTTT
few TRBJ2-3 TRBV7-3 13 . CASRPASTDTQYF TGTGCCAGCAGACCAGCTAGCACAGATACGCAGTATTTT
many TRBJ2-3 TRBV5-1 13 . CASSLDSTDTQYF TGCGCCAGCAGCCTGGACAGCACAGATACGCAGTATTTT
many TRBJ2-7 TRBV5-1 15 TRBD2 CASGEGTSGRYEQYF TGCGCCAGCGGGGAGGGGACTAGCGGGAGGTACGAGCAGTACTTC
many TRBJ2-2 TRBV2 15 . CASSTDNTNTGELFF TGTGCCAGCAGCACTGACAACACGAACACCGGGGAGCTGTTTTTT
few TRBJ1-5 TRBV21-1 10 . CASSNQPQHF TGTGCCAGCAGCAATCAGCCCCAGCATTTT
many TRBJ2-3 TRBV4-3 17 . CASSQELPSWSTDTQYF TGCGCCAGCAGCCAAGAATTGCCTAGCTGGAGCACAGATACGCAGTATTTT
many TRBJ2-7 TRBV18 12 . CASSAPGNEQYF TGTGCCAGCTCAGCGCCAGGTAACGAGCAGTACTTC